This T cell receptor (beta chain) was captured by sequencing in a study of T cells expressing NK-cell markers. On the study more broadly: The authors sequenced eight donors, of whom seven were HCMV-seropositive and one was seronegative.

Broader study findings: One observes that, in several donors, these clonotypes were also the leading ones within the CD3+CD56-NKG2C+ fraction. Whether expanded NKG2C+ T cell clones were HCMV-specific remained unclear.

Generation of TCR beta cDNA was performed by 5'RACE template switching incorporating UMIs. After re-calling the 5' RACE reads, TCRdb lists one entry per CDR3 protein, DNA absent. The sample holds fewer than 200,000 distinct CDR3 sequences. Notes on this clonotype: Its matching antigen is unknown.

This CDR3 contains 13 residues. Sequencing was done on a sample of blood T cells: a sorted CD56 or NKG2C T cell subset, CD4+ or CD8+ T cells, or bulk PBMC T cells (not recorded which). V is TRBV12-3 or TRBV12-4 and J is TRBJ1-1. This receptor was obtained from a woman aged 18 to 75 in good health. This CDR3 reads CASSLGRNTEAFF.